Reported below is one T cell receptor (beta chain). The antigen is unknown. TCRdb redid the calling of the 5' RACE reads with MiXCR, one entry per CDR3 protein. The data contain some 670,000 distinct CDR3 sequences, 12% of them seen just once; the ten biggest clones take up under 15%. Germline V lookup: CDR1 SNHLY, CDR2 FYNNEI. CDR3 length: 12 amino acids. The V and J ends lost 5 bases and 12 bases respectively, with 14 bases between them. The sample originates from a study of T cells after yellow fever vaccination. Study summary: SMART-Seq v4 Ultra Low Input served to prepare low-cell-number fractions. Overall study findings and caveats: Post-booster reappearance was seen for most primary-vaccination clones (about 96% CD4, roughly 91% CD8).

This specimen consisted of PBMCs, obtained on the day of the yellow fever booster vaccination. The source of this sequence is a man aged 30 to 39 who received the YFV17D yellow fever vaccine. The chain recombines TRBV2 with TRBJ2-1; the D gene is possibly TRBD2 (5 bases). The CDR3 region has the DNA TGTGCCAGCAGTTCCCGGGATCCCCCGCAGTTCTTC. This gives the protein CASSSRDPPQFF.